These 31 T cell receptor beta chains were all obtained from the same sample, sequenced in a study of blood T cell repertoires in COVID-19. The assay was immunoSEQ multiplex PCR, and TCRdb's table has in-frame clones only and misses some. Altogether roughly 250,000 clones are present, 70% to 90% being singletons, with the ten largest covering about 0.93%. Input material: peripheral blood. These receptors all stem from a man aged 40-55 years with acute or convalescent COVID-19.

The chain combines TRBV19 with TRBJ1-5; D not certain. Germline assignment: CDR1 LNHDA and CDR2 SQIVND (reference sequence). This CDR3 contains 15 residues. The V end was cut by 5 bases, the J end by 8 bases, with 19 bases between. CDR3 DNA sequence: TGTGCCAGTAGTCCCCGTCCGAAAAGCGGGGAGCCCCAGCATTTT. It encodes CASSPRPKSGEPQHF.

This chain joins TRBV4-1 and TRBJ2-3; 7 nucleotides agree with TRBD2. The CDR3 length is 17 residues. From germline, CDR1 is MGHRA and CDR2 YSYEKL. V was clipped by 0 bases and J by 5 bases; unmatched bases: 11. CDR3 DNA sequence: TGCGCCAGCAGCCAAGATTGGTGGGGGGGAGGTATAGATACGCAGTATTTT. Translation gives CASSQDWWGGGIDTQYF.

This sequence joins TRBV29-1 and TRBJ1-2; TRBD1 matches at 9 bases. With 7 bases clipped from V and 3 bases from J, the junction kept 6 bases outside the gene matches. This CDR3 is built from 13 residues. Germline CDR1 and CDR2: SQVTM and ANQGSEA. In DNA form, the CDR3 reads TGCAGCGGTGGACAGGGGAGGGACTATGGCTACACCTTC. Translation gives CSGGQGRDYGYTF.

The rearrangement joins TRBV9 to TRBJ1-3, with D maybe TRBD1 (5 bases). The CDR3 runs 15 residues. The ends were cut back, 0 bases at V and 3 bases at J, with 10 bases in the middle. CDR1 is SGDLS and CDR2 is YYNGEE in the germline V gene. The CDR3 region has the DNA TGTGCCAGCAGCGTAGAAGTGACAGTTGGAAACACCATATATTTT. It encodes CASSVEVTVGNTIYF.

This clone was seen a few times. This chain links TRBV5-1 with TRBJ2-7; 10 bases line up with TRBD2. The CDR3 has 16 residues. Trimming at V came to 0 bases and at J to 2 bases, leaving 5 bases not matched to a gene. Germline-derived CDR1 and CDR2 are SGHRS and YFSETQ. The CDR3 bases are TGCGCCAGCAGCTTGGGACCTAGCGGGGGCACCTACGAGCAGTACTTC. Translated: CASSLGPSGGTYEQYF.

The CDR3 is CATSDLLVDTPPGFF. For the CDR3, the DNA is TGTGCCACCAGTGATTTACTGGTTGACACCCCCCCGGGATTCTTT. The V call is TRBV24-1, the J call TRBJ1-1; D is undetermined. The germline V and J ends were trimmed by 1 base and 14 bases, with 22 bases remaining between them. The CDR3 contains 15 residues. Per germline, CDR1 KGHDR and CDR2 SFDVKD.

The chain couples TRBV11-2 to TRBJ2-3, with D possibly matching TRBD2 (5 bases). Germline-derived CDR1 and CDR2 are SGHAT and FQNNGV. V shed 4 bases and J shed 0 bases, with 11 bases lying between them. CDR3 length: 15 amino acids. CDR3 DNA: TGTGCCAGCAGCTCAACGGGGATTAGCACAGATACGCAGTATTTT. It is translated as CASSSTGISTDTQYF.

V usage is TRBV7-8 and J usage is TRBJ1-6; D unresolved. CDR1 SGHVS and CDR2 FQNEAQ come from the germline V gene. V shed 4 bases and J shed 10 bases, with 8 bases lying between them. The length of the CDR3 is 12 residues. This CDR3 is CASSYTRSPLHF. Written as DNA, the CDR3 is TGTGCCAGCAGCTACACGCGGTCACCCCTCCACTTT.

CDR3 amino acids: CATSRTGGYEQYF. Written as DNA, the CDR3 is TGTGCCACCAGCAGGACCGGGGGCTACGAGCAGTACTTC. The rearrangement links TRBV15 to TRBJ2-7, with D perhaps matching TRBD2 (6 bases). This CDR3 has 13 amino acids. V was clipped by 3 bases and J by 3 bases, with 9 bases between them. Germline V gene lookup returns CDR1 LNHNV and CDR2 YYDKDF (reference sequence).

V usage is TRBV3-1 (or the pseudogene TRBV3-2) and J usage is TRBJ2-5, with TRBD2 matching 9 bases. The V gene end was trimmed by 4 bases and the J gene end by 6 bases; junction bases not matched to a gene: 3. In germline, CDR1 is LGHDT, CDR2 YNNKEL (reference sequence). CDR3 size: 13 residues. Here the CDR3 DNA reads TGTGCCAGCAGCCTCGGGACTAGCCAGACCCAGTACTTC. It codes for CASSLGTSQTQYF.

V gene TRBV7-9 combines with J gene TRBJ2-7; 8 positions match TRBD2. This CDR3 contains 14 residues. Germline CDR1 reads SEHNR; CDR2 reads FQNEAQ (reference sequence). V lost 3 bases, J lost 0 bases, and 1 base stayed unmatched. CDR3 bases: TGTGCCAGCAGCTTCGGGGGGGCCTCCTACGAGCAGTACTTC. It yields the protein CASSFGGASYEQYF.

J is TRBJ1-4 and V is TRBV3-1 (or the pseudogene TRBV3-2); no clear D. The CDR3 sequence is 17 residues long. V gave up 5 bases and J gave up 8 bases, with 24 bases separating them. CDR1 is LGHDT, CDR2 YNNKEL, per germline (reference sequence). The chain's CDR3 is CASSSRTYTVLREKLFF. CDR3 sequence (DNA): TGTGCCAGCAGCTCTCGCACCTATACAGTGCTCCGGGAAAAACTGTTTTTT.

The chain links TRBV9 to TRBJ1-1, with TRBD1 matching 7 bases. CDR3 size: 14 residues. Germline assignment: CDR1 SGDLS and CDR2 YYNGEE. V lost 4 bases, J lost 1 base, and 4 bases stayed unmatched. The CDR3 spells CASSNQGGNTEAFF. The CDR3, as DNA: TGTGCCAGCAGCAATCAGGGGGGGAACACTGAAGCTTTCTTT. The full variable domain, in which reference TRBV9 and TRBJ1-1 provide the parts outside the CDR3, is DSGVTQTPKHLITATGQRVTLRCSPRSGDLSVYWYQQSLDQGLQFLIQYYNGEERAKGNILERFSAQQFPDLHSELNLSSLELGDSALYFCASSNQGGNTEAFFGQGTRLTVV.

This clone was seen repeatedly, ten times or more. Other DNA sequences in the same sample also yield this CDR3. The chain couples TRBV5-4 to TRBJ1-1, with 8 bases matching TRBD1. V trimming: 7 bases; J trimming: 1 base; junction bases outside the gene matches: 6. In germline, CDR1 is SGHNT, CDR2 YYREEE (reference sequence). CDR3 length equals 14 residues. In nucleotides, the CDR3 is TGTGCCAGCCGCCCGGACAGGGCGAACACTGAAGCTTTCTTT. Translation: CASRPDRANTEAFF. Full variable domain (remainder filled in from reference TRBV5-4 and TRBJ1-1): ETGVTQSPTHLIKTRGQQVTLRCSSQSGHNTVSWYQQALGQGPQFIFQYYREEENGRGNFPPRFSGLQFPNYSSELNVNALELDDSALYLCASRPDRANTEAFFGQGTRLTVV.

The CDR3: CSVETGFPNYGYTF. The CDR3 coding sequence is TGCAGCGTCGAGACAGGGTTCCCTAACTATGGCTACACCTTC. V and J are TRBV29-1 and TRBJ1-2; 7 positions match TRBD1. Per germline, CDR1 SQVTM and CDR2 ANQGSEA. Trimming at V came to 6 bases and at J to 0 bases, leaving 7 bases not matched to a gene. The CDR3 covers 14 residues.

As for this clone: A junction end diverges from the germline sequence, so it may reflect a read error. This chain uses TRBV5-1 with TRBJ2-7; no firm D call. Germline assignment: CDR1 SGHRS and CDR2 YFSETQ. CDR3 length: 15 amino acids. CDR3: CASSSRLSPSDEQYF. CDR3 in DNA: TGCGCCAGCAGCTCCCGACTGAGTCCCTCCGACGAGCAGTACTTC.

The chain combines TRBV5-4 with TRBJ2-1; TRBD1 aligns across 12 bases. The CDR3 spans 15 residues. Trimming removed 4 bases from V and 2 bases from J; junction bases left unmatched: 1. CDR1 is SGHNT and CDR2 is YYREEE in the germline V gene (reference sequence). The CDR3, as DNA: TGTGCCAGCAGCGGGACAGGGGGCCCCTACAATGAGCAGTTCTTC. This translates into CASSGTGGPYNEQFF.

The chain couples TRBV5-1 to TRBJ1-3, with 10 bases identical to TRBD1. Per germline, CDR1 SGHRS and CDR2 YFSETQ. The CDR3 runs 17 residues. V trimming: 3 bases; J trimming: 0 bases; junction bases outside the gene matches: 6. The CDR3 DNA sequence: TGCGCCAGCAGCTCAGGGACAGGGGCCAGCTCTGGAAACACCATATATTTT. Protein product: CASSSGTGASSGNTIYF.

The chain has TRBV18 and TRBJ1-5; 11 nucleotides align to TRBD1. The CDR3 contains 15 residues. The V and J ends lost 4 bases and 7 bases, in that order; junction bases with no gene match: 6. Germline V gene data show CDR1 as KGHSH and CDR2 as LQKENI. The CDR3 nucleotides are TGTGCCAGCTCACTAGGGACAGGGGGAGGGCAGCCCCAGCATTTT. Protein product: CASSLGTGGGQPQHF.

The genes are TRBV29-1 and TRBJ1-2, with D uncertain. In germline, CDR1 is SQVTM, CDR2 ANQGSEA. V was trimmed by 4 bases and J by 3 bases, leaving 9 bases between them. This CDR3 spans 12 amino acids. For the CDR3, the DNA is TGCAGCGTTGCTAGCGGAGACTATGGCTACACCTTC. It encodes CSVASGDYGYTF.

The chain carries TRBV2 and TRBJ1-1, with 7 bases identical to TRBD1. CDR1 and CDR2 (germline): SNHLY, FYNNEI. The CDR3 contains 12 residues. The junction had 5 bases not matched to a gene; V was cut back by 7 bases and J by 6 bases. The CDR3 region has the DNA TGTGCCAGCAAACAGGGGATTTCTGAAGCTTTCTTT. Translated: CASKQGISEAFF.

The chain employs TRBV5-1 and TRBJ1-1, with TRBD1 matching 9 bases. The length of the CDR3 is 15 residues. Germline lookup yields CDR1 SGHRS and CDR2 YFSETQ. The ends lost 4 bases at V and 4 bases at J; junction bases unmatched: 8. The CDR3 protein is CASSGTGYGATEAFF. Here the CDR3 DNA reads TGCGCCAGCAGCGGGACAGGGTATGGGGCCACTGAAGCTTTCTTT.

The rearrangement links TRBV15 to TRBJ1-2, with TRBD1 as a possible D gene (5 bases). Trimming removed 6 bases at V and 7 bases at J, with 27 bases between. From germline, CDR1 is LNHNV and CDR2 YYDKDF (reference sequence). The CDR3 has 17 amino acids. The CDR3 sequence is CATRTVPRNRISGGYTF. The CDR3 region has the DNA TGTGCCACCAGAACCGTACCCCGTAACAGGATCTCAGGTGGCTACACCTTC.

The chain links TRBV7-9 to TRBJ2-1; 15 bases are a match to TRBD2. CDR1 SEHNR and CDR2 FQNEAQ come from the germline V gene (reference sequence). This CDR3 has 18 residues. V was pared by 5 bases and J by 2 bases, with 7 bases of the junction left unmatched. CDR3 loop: CASSSGTSGGPTYNEQFF. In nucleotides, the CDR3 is TGTGCCAGCAGCAGCGGGACTAGCGGGGGGCCCACCTACAATGAGCAGTTCTTC.

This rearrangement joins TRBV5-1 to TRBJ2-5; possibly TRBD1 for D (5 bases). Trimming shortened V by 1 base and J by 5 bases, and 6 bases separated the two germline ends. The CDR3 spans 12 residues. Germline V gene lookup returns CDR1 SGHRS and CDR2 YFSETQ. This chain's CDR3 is CASSLRGETQYF. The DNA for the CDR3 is TGCGCCAGCAGCTTGAGGGGTGAGACCCAGTACTTC.

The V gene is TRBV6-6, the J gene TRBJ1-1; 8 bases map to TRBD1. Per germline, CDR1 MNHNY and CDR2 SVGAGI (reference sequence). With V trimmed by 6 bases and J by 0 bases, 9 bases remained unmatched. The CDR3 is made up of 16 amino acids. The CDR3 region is CASSYARGPMNTEAFF. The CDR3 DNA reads TGTGCCAGCAGCTACGCCAGGGGGCCCATGAACACTGAAGCTTTCTTT.

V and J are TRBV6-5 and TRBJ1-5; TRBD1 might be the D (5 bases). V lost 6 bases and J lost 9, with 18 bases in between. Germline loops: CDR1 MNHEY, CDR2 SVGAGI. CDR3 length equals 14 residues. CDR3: CASSLVLDQGPQHF. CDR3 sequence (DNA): TGTGCCAGCAGCCTGGTTCTAGACCAGGGGCCCCAGCATTTT.

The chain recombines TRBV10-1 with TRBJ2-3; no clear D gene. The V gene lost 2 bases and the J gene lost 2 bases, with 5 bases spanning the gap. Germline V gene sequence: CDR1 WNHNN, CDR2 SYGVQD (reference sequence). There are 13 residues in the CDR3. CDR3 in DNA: TGCGCCAGCAGTGAGCAGGCCACAGATACGCAGTATTTT. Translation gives CASSEQATDTQYF.

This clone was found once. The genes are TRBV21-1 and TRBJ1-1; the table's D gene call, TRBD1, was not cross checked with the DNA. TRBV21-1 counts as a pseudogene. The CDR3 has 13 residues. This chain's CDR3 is CASSKEGDRGAFF. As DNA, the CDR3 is TGTGCCAGCAGCAAAGAGGGCGACAGAGGAGCTTTCTTT.

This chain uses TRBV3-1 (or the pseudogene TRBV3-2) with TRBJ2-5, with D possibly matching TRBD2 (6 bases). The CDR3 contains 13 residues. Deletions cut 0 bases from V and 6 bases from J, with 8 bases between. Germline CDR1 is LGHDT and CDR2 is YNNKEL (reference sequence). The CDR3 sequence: CASSQEAGKTQYF. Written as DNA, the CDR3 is TGTGCCAGCAGCCAAGAGGCGGGGAAGACCCAGTACTTC.

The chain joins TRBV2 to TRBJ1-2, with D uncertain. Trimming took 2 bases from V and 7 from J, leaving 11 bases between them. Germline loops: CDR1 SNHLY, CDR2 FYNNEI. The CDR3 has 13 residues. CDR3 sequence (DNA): TGTGCCAGCAGTGAAACAGAAGCTGGTGGCTACACCTTC. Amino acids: CASSETEAGGYTF.